Listed below are T cell receptor beta chains from one sample, sequenced in a study of blood T cell repertoires in COVID-19. This table comes from immunoSEQ multiplex PCR, and its TCRdb copy is limited to in-frame clones, with some not included. The data contain 150,000 to 200,000 clones, roughly 90% of them singletons. The sequencing sample was made of peripheral blood. All receptors come from a man aged 60-69 years with acute or convalescent COVID-19. Each CDR3 is given with its conserved first and last residue. The D gene is left open where the match is weak. Size is stated for part of the rows, as once, few or many counts, or as a class when the clone is expanded.

TRBJ1-6,-,-,TRBV5-5,16,CASSLAWGRTVSPLHF,TGTGCCAGCAGCTTGGCATGGGGCAGGACGGTGTCACCCCTCCACTTT
TRBJ1-6,TRBD1,few,TRBV29-1,13,CSVRTGANSPLHF,TGCAGCGTTCGGACAGGGGCCAATTCACCCCTCCACTTT
TRBJ1-3,TRBD1,-,TRBV24-1,18,CATSDLSGQGSSGNTIYF,TGTGCCACCAGTGATTTGAGCGGACAGGGGTCCTCTGGAAACACCATATATTTT
TRBJ1-1,TRBD1,-,TRBV12-3/TRBV12-4,12,CASSLTGTEAFF,TGTGCCAGCAGCCTGACAGGGACTGAAGCTTTCTTT
TRBJ2-7,-,-,TRBV19,13,CASSIGTSYEQYF,TGTGCCAGTAGTATAGGGACTTCCTACGAGCAGTACTTC
TRBJ1-2,TRBD1,-,TRBV19,19,CASSIRGGQARIYNYGYTF,TGTGCCAGTAGTATAAGGGGAGGACAGGCCAGGATTTATAACTATGGCTACACCTTC
TRBJ2-2,TRBD1,-,TRBV7-2,14,CASSSRQGAGELFF,TGTGCCAGCAGCTCGAGACAGGGGGCAGGGGAGCTGTTTTTT
TRBJ2-1,TRBD2,-,TRBV5-1,17,CASLPSGGGSSYNEQFF,TGCGCCAGCCTTCCAAGTGGCGGGGGGAGCTCCTACAATGAGCAGTTCTTC
TRBJ1-2,TRBD1,-,TRBV6-5,15,CASRPQGQGASGYTF,TGTGCCAGCAGACCGCAGGGACAGGGGGCGTCGGGCTACACCTTC
TRBJ2-3,-,-,TRBV7-2,15,CASSLSTGSTDTQYF,TGTGCCAGCAGCTTATCGACGGGGAGCACAGATACGCAGTATTTT
TRBJ2-1,-,-,TRBV7-8,11,CASSLLNEQFF,TGTGCCAGCAGCTTATTAAATGAGCAGTTCTTC
TRBJ1-6,-,-,TRBV6-5,14,CASRRVSYNSPLHF,TGTGCCAGCAGGAGGGTTTCGTATAATTCACCCCTCCACTTT
TRBJ2-2,-,-,TRBV24-1,16,CATGRDGTANTGELFF,TGTGCCACCGGCCGGGATGGCACCGCGAACACCGGGGAGCTGTTTTTT
TRBJ2-6,-,once,TRBV18,16,CASSLAESSGANVLTF,TGTGCCAGCTCACTGGCGGAGTCCTCTGGGGCCAACGTCCTGACTTTC
TRBJ1-1,TRBD1,-,TRBV7-2,14,CASSLGRDSTEAFF,TGTGCCAGCAGCTTAGGCCGGGACAGCACTGAAGCTTTCTTT
TRBJ1-6,-,-,TRBV4-3,18,CASSQELERSSYNSPLHF,TGCGCCAGCAGCCAAGAACTTGAAAGAAGCTCCTATAATTCACCCCTCCACTTT